The 27 T cell receptor beta chains reported below all come from one sample, sequenced in a study of blood T cell repertoires in COVID-19. Method: immunoSEQ multiplex PCR; TCRdb's copy keeps in-frame clones and lacks some. The sample contains fewer than 650,000 clones, approximately 88% of which appear only once. The sample comprised peripheral blood. The receptors were gathered from a woman between 45 and 65 years old with COVID-19, enrolled during active disease.

The chain recombines TRBV2 with TRBJ1-1, with D possibly TRBD1 on 5 matching bases. V shed 6 bases and J shed 0 bases, with 14 bases lying between them. Germline CDR1 and CDR2: SNHLY and FYNNEI. The CDR3 contains 15 residues. The CDR3 protein is CASSLGGVVNTEAFF. CDR3 DNA: TGTGCCAGCAGCCTCGGGGGGGTAGTGAACACTGAAGCTTTCTTT.

The chain has TRBV14 and TRBJ2-7; D is uncertain. CDR3 size: 16 residues. Germline values: CDR1 SGHDN, CDR2 FVKESK. V dropped 9 bases and J dropped 5 bases, with 26 bases sitting between them. As DNA, the CDR3 is TGTGCCAGTTCCCCCGCTGGGTACACGCGGTTCCACGAGCAGTACTTC. Its translation is CASSPAGYTRFHEQYF.

The chain uses TRBV19 and TRBJ2-4, with a possible D match to TRBD2 (6 bases). Trimming pared 6 bases from V and 3 bases from J, leaving 18 bases between. This CDR3 region has 16 residues. CDR1 and CDR2 (germline): LNHDA, SQIVND (reference sequence). The CDR3, as DNA: TGTGCCAGTAGCAATCCCCCTGGGGGGAACAAAAACATTCAGTACTTC. Amino acids: CASSNPPGGNKNIQYF.

The rearrangement uses TRBV10-3 and TRBJ1-4; unclear D gene. Per the germline V gene, CDR1 is ENHRY and CDR2 is SYGVKD. V shed 9 bases and J shed 2 bases, with 10 bases lying between them. This CDR3 has 13 amino acids. The CDR3 DNA reads TGTGCCATTTCCCCCTCCACTAATGAAAAACTGTTTTTT. Protein product: CAISPSTNEKLFF.

The CDR3 DNA is TGTGCCAGCAGCGTAGCTAAGGCCAGGCTAGCGGGGGTTAGCACAGATACGCAGTATTTT. It is translated as CASSVAKARLAGVSTDTQYF. The chain recombines TRBV9 with TRBJ2-3, with 10 bases aligning to TRBD2. The CDR3 contains 20 residues. V lost 0 bases, J lost 0 bases, and 13 bases stayed unmatched. Germline loops: CDR1 SGDLS, CDR2 YYNGEE.

The chain joins TRBV15 to TRBJ2-7; the match to TRBD1 covers 11 bases. Germline-derived CDR1 and CDR2 are LNHNV and YYDKDF (reference sequence). J gave up 4 bases and V 8 bases, and 7 bases lay outside the gene matches. The CDR3 is 14 residues long. The CDR3 here is CATQRTGGGYEQYF. The CDR3 bases are TGTGCCACCCAAAGGACAGGGGGCGGGTACGAGCAGTACTTC.

The gene calls are TRBV28 and TRBJ2-2, with D perhaps matching TRBD1 (6 bases). The CDR3 spans 13 residues. Germline V gene data show CDR1 as MDHEN and CDR2 as SYDVKM. V gave up 5 bases and J gave up 10 bases, with 14 bases separating them. This CDR3 reads CASSPDRFEELFF. The CDR3, as DNA: TGTGCCAGCAGTCCTGACAGGTTCGAGGAGCTGTTTTTT. Supplemented by reference TRBV28 and TRBJ2-2, the full variable domain reads DVKVTQSSRYLVKRTGEKVFLECVQDMDHENMFWYRQDPGLGLRLIYFSYDVKMKEKGDIPEGYSVSREKKERFSLILESASTNQTSMYLCASSPDRFEELFFGEGSRLTVL.

The chain has TRBV24-1 and TRBJ2-5; 10 bases are a match to TRBD2. Germline-derived CDR1 and CDR2 are KGHDR and SFDVKD. The CDR3 consists of 18 residues. V dropped 4 bases and J dropped 2; count of bases not matched to a gene: 12. CDR3 nucleotide sequence: TGTGCCACCAGTGACTCTGTAGCGGGGGGCGGACTACAAGAGACCCAGTACTTC. Protein sequence: CATSDSVAGGGLQETQYF.

The chain couples TRBV5-1 to TRBJ2-1, with 13 bases lining up with TRBD2. Unmatched junction bases numbered 7, after V lost 4 bases and J lost 6 bases. Germline lookup yields CDR1 SGHRS and CDR2 YFSETQ. There are 16 residues in the CDR3. The CDR3, as DNA: TGCGCCAGCAGCCTCAGACTAGCGGGGGGCGGCAATGAGCAGTTCTTC. The encoded protein is CASSLRLAGGGNEQFF.

This chain uses TRBV6-5 with TRBJ2-7; 8 bases fit TRBD1. The junction had 2 bases not matched to a gene; V was cut back by 6 bases and J by 1 base. The CDR3 consists of 13 residues. Germline-derived CDR1 and CDR2 are MNHEY and SVGAGI. The CDR3 region has the DNA TGTGCCAGCAGGACAGGGGAATCCTACGAGCAGTACTTC. Residues: CASRTGESYEQYF.

The V call is TRBV4-2, the J call TRBJ1-4, with D possibly matching TRBD1 (5 bases). This CDR3 has 16 residues. CDR1 and CDR2 (germline): LGHNA, YNFKEQ. Trimming took off 0 bases at V and 4 bases at J, with 12 bases between the two ends. In DNA form, the CDR3 reads TGTGCCAGCAGCCAAGAGCGCCAGGGCATTAATGAAAAACTGTTTTTT. This translates into CASSQERQGINEKLFF.

The chain carries TRBV19 and TRBJ1-5; weak D call: TRBD1 (5 bases). The CDR3 totals 15 residues. Trimming took 7 bases from V and 15 from J, leaving 28 bases between them. The germline V gene encodes CDR1 LNHDA and CDR2 SQIVND (reference sequence). CDR3 amino acids: CASTDQGLGFATSHF. As DNA, the CDR3 is TGTGCCAGTACCGACCAGGGTCTAGGGTTCGCGACGTCGCATTTT.

The V and J genes are TRBV29-1 and TRBJ2-6, with a tentative D call TRBD2 (5 bases). In germline, CDR1 is SQVTM, CDR2 ANQGSEA. The CDR3 contains 17 residues. The ends were cut back, 0 bases at V and 2 bases at J, with 14 bases in the middle. For the CDR3, the DNA is TGCAGCGTTGAAGATTGGAGGCAGGTGCCTGGGGCCAACGTCCTGACTTTC. Its protein product is CSVEDWRQVPGANVLTF.

The J gene is TRBJ2-7, the V gene TRBV2, with a possible D match to TRBD2 (5 bases). The CDR3 has 12 residues. Trimming removed 3 bases at V and 4 bases at J, with 7 bases between. The germline gives CDR1 SNHLY, CDR2 FYNNEI. CDR3 DNA: TGTGCCAGCAGTGATGAGGGTTACGAGCAGTACTTC. Translating it yields CASSDEGYEQYF.

V and J are TRBV5-1 and TRBJ2-3, with D possibly being TRBD2 (6 bases). The germline CDR1 and CDR2 sequences are SGHRS and YFSETQ. CDR3 size: 14 residues. V dropped 3 bases and J dropped 3 bases, with 11 bases sitting between them. CDR3 protein: CASSSGLPTDTQYF. CDR3 nucleotides: TGCGCCAGCAGCTCGGGACTCCCGACAGATACGCAGTATTTT.

The V and J genes are TRBV4-1 and TRBJ1-5; 7 bases agree with TRBD1. The CDR3 is 18 amino acids. The germline gives CDR1 MGHRA, CDR2 YSYEKL. The ends lost 0 bases at V and 2 bases at J; junction bases unmatched: 10. CDR3 amino acids: CASSQDSPRGQGNQPQHF. Here the CDR3 DNA reads TGCGCCAGCAGCCAAGATTCCCCTCGAGGACAGGGCAATCAGCCCCAGCATTTT.

V usage is TRBV12-5 and J usage is TRBJ2-5, with D unclear. This CDR3 spans 10 amino acids. Trimming removed 4 bases at V and 9 bases at J, with 6 bases between. CDR1 is LGHNT and CDR2 is FRNRAP in the germline V gene. The CDR3 region has the DNA TGTGCTAGTGGTTCCCCTCCCCAGTACTTC. This translates into CASGSPPQYF.

The V call is TRBV19, the J call TRBJ2-6; 8 bases match TRBD1. There are 16 residues in the CDR3. CDR1 and CDR2 (germline): LNHDA, SQIVND (reference sequence). V trimming: 9 bases; J trimming: 0 bases; junction bases outside the gene matches: 7. CDR3 region: CASTGTGSSGANVLTF. The CDR3 DNA follows: TGTGCCAGCACCGGGACAGGCTCCTCTGGGGCCAACGTCCTGACTTTC.

This chain links TRBV11-3 with TRBJ2-1, with TRBD2 as a possible D gene (6 bases). Trimming pared 5 bases from V and 5 bases from J, leaving 13 bases between. The CDR3 runs to 14 residues. CDR1 and CDR2 (germline): SGHNT, YENEEA. The CDR3 region is CASSQSDYHNEQFF. The CDR3 DNA sequence: TGTGCCAGCAGCCAATCGGACTACCACAATGAGCAGTTCTTC.

With respect to this clone: At one boundary the junction diverges from the germline segment, which might be a read error. The V and J genes are TRBV5-1 and TRBJ2-5, with 12 bases that match TRBD2. Germline CDR1 and CDR2: SGHRS and YFSETQ. The CDR3 totals 15 residues. The CDR3 region has the DNA TGCGCCAGCAGCCCCGGGACTAGCGGGCAAGAGGCCCAGTACTTC. This codes for CASSPGTSGQEAQYF.

The chain joins TRBV24-1 to TRBJ2-7; 8 bases match TRBD1. The CDR3 length is 14 residues. V dropped 3 bases and J dropped 5; count of bases not matched to a gene: 5. Germline loops: CDR1 KGHDR, CDR2 SFDVKD. As DNA, the CDR3 is TGTGCCACCAGTGATCCGGCGACAGGGGACGAGCAGTACTTC. Translation gives CATSDPATGDEQYF.

This clone was seen more than once but under ten times. The V call is TRBV5-1, the J call TRBJ1-1, with D perhaps matching TRBD1 (5 bases). V lost 0 bases, J lost 2 bases, and 8 bases lay in between. This CDR3 is 14 amino acids long. The germline gives CDR1 SGHRS, CDR2 YFSETQ. CDR3 DNA sequence: TGCGCCAGCAGCTTGGAGGGGTTTAACACTGAAGCTTTCTTT. It translates to CASSLEGFNTEAFF.

The chain is built from TRBV2 and TRBJ2-7, with a tentative D call TRBD2 (5 bases). The CDR3 consists of 13 residues. Germline loops: CDR1 SNHLY, CDR2 FYNNEI. V lost 4 bases to trimming and J lost 6 bases, with 13 bases between them. CDR3 coding DNA: TGTGCCAGCAGTGGAGGGAGCGCGAGCGAGCAGTACTTC. Translated: CASSGGSASEQYF.

The chain is built from TRBV5-4 and TRBJ2-1, with D tentatively TRBD2 (6 bases). CDR1 and CDR2 (germline): SGHNT, YYREEE (reference sequence). Trimming removed 2 bases at V and 2 bases at J, with 11 bases between. The length of the CDR3 is 15 residues. This chain's CDR3 is CASSLGTAAYNEQFF. In DNA, the CDR3 is TGTGCCAGCAGCTTAGGGACTGCGGCCTACAATGAGCAGTTCTTC.

The chain uses TRBV12-3 or TRBV12-4 and TRBJ2-2; D gene unclear. There are 11 residues in the CDR3. V was clipped by 6 bases and J by 5 bases, with 4 bases between them. CDR3 amino acids: CASRATGELFF. In nucleotides, the CDR3 is TGTGCCAGCAGAGCAACCGGGGAGCTGTTTTTT.

In its sample, this clone was seen a few times. The chain is built from TRBV27 and TRBJ1-5; no firm D call. The CDR3 is 14 residues long. Germline-derived CDR1 and CDR2 are MNHEY and SMNVEV (reference sequence). The V end was cut by 3 bases, the J end by 9 bases, with 15 bases between. CDR3 amino acids: CASSLEAGAAPQHF. In DNA form, the CDR3 reads TGTGCCAGCAGTTTGGAGGCAGGCGCCGCGCCCCAGCATTTT.

The chain links TRBV5-1 to TRBJ1-3; D possibly corresponds to TRBD1 (5 bases). V was cut by 4 bases and J by 0 bases, with 20 bases left in between. This CDR3 region has 18 residues. Per germline, CDR1 SGHRS and CDR2 YFSETQ. CDR3 amino acids: CASSPGGNGLFSGNTIYF. The DNA of the CDR3 is TGCGCCAGCAGCCCGGGGGGAAACGGCCTCTTCTCTGGAAACACCATATATTTT.